Below, 9 T cell receptor beta chains from the same sample are listed, as sequenced in a study of blood T cell repertoires in COVID-19. Repertoires were generated with immunoSEQ multiplex PCR, while TCRdb's copy carries only in-frame clones and drops some. This sample has about 440,000 clones; around 89% occur once, and the top ten carry roughly 4.3%. Sequenced input: peripheral blood. The receptors were sampled from a woman aged 25 to 39 with acute or convalescent COVID-19.

The chain is built from TRBV28 and TRBJ2-2, with a possible D match to TRBD1 (5 bases). Germline CDR1 is MDHEN and CDR2 is SYDVKM. With 8 bases removed from V and 2 bases from J, the gap between germline ends came to 9 bases. The CDR3 has 13 amino acids. CDR3 nucleotides: TGTGCCAGCCTTCAGGGCAACACCGGGGAGCTGTTTTTT. Residues: CASLQGNTGELFF.

The J gene is TRBJ1-2, the V gene TRBV6-1; D is perhaps TRBD1 (5 bases). V shed 4 bases and J shed 4 bases, with 19 bases lying between them. This CDR3 is built from 16 residues. Germline V CDR1 and CDR2: MNHNS, SASEGT. The CDR3 DNA follows: TGTGCCAGCAGTGTTAGCGGGACGCACACCGTCTATGGCTACACCTTC. Its protein is CASSVSGTHTVYGYTF.

V and J are TRBV15 and TRBJ2-7; 9 nucleotides agree with TRBD1. V shed 4 bases and J 4 bases; nucleotides not matched to a gene: 11. Germline loops: CDR1 LNHNV, CDR2 YYDKDF (reference sequence). The CDR3 is 16 amino acids. The DNA of the CDR3 is TGTGCCACCAGCACACTACCGGGACAGGGTTCGTACGAGCAGTACTTC. Protein product: CATSTLPGQGSYEQYF. Looking up the rest from reference TRBV15 and TRBJ2-7 gives the full variable domain: DAMVIQNPRYQVTQFGKPVTLSCSQTLNHNVMYWYQQKSSQAPKLLFHYYDKDFNNEADTPDNFQSRRPNTSFCFLDIRSPGLGDTAMYLCATSTLPGQGSYEQYFGPGTRLTVT.

The chain employs TRBV11-2 and TRBJ2-1, with 8 bases that match TRBD1. Germline CDR1 reads SGHAT; CDR2 reads FQNNGV. CDR3 length equals 13 residues. Trimming at V came to 5 bases and at J to 7 bases, leaving 4 bases not matched to a gene. The CDR3 spells CASSQTGGNEQFF. In DNA, the CDR3 is TGTGCCAGCAGCCAAACAGGGGGAAATGAGCAGTTCTTC.

This rearrangement joins TRBV19 to TRBJ2-1; 7 bases fit TRBD1. The germline V gene encodes CDR1 LNHDA and CDR2 SQIVND (reference sequence). Losses at the gene ends were 4 bases for V and 5 bases for J; bases not matched to a gene: 8. The CDR3 runs to 15 residues. The CDR3 DNA sequence: TGTGCCAGTAGTACCTACAGGGGTTTCGACAATGAGCAGTTCTTC. Translated: CASSTYRGFDNEQFF. The entire variable domain, with the rest obtained from reference TRBV19 and TRBJ2-1, is as follows: DGGITQSPKYLFRKEGQNVTLSCEQNLNHDAMYWYRQDPGQGLRLIYYSQIVNDFQKGDIAEGYSVSREKKESFPLTVTSAQKNPTAFYLCASSTYRGFDNEQFFGPGTRLTVL.

The V and J genes are TRBV12-5 and TRBJ2-3; maybe TRBD1 (6 bases). There are 13 residues in the CDR3. Germline CDR1 and CDR2: LGHNT and FRNRAP. V lost 1 base and J lost 4, with 6 bases in between. The CDR3 region is CASGLGGPDTQYF. The CDR3 DNA reads as TGTGCTAGTGGTTTGGGGGGGCCAGATACGCAGTATTTT.

V is TRBV2 and J is TRBJ1-2; 9 bases agree with TRBD1. This CDR3 contains 14 residues. Trimming cost V 5 bases and J 7 bases; bases outside gene matches: 8. Germline CDR1 is SNHLY and CDR2 is FYNNEI. The CDR3 sequence: CASSLGTGLLGYTF. DNA of the CDR3: TGTGCCAGCAGTCTCGGGACAGGGTTGCTTGGCTACACCTTC. The full variable domain, in which reference TRBV2 and TRBJ1-2 provide the parts outside the CDR3, is EPEVTQTPSHQVTQMGQEVILRCVPISNHLYFYWYRQILGQKVEFLVSFYNNEISEKSEIFDDQFSVERPDGSNFTLKIRSTKLEDSAMYFCASSLGTGLLGYTFGSGTRLTVV.

The V call is TRBV10-3, the J call TRBJ1-1; TRBD1 agrees at 8 bases. The CDR3 covers 13 residues. CDR1 is ENHRY and CDR2 is SYGVKD in the germline V gene. The V and J ends lost 2 bases and 11 bases, in that order; junction bases with no gene match: 7. This chain's CDR3 is CAISEGAGGFAFF. The CDR3 DNA sequence: TGTGCCATCAGTGAGGGGGCAGGGGGCTTTGCTTTCTTT.

The V gene is TRBV4-2, the J gene TRBJ1-1; D ambiguous. Germline V gene sequence: CDR1 LGHNA, CDR2 YNFKEQ. The CDR3 runs 14 residues. Trimming stripped 2 bases from V and 1 base from J, with 8 bases between. This CDR3 is CASSQLSQNTEAFF. The CDR3 bases are TGTGCCAGCAGCCAATTGAGCCAGAACACTGAAGCTTTCTTT.